This T cell receptor (beta chain) comes out of a study of T cell repertoires in cytomegalovirus infection. Overall study context: Public TCR beta signatures marked donors with CMV infection and the matching HLA.

MiXCR, run by TCRdb on the reads, gives a single entry per CDR3 protein. In the table there are under 850,000 distinct CDR3 sequences, around 31% of which are singletons. Germline V gene sequence: CDR1 LNHDA, CDR2 SQIVND (reference sequence). CDR3 size: 13 residues. Trimming cost V 6 bases and J 6 bases, with 12 bases left between them. Concerning this clonotype itself: Its target is not known.

The sequencing used cultured PBMCs, collected from culture after CMV antigen stimulation. The sequence was obtained from a human donor in good health (CMV status not recorded). Some clones in this sample may be carry-over from other donors' samples. V usage is TRBV19 and J usage is TRBJ2-1, with D hard to call. CDR3 bases: TGTGCCAGTAGCCGATACCCTGGCAATGAGCAGTTCTTC. This gives the protein CASSRYPGNEQFF.